Following are 5 T cell receptor beta chains from one sample sequenced in a study of T cell changes during pregnancy in multiple sclerosis. Here immunoSEQ multiplex PCR was the method, and the copy in TCRdb shows in-frame clones only, minus some. In the table there are around 35,000 clones, roughly nine tenths of which are singletons. Sequenced here: CD8+ T cells from peripheral blood mononuclear cells, sampled in the first trimester of pregnancy. These receptors were collected from a female donor with multiple sclerosis, enrolled in a pregnancy study.

This chain uses TRBV11-3 with TRBJ2-3; the match to TRBD2 covers 7 bases. V lost 1 base and J lost 1; bases outside the gene matches: 5. The CDR3 has 16 amino acids. Germline V gene lookup returns CDR1 SGHNT and CDR2 YENEEA. CDR3 amino acids: CASSLVGRERTDTQYF. Here the CDR3 DNA reads TGTGCCAGCAGCTTAGTTGGGCGGGAGCGCACAGATACGCAGTATTTT.

This chain uses TRBV27 with TRBJ1-2, with D unclear. The ends were cut back, 3 bases at V and 8 bases at J, with 16 bases in the middle. CDR1 MNHEY and CDR2 SMNVEV come from the germline V gene (reference sequence). This CDR3 spans 14 amino acids. The CDR3 coding sequence is TGTGCCAGCAGTTTCGGAGGGCTAGAGGAAGGCTACACCTTC. It yields the protein CASSFGGLEEGYTF.

The chain has TRBV6-1 and TRBJ2-2; 10 bases line up with TRBD2. V gave up 7 bases and J gave up 6 bases; unmatched junction bases: 8. The CDR3 totals 15 residues. The germline gives CDR1 MNHNS, CDR2 SASEGT. The CDR3 DNA sequence: TGTGCCAGCATCACGAGCGGGAGGGTCGCCGGGGAGCTGTTTTTT. Encoded protein: CASITSGRVAGELFF.

The chain recombines TRBV4-1 with TRBJ2-2; TRBD2 aligns across 9 bases. CDR1 is MGHRA, CDR2 YSYEKL, per germline. The CDR3 covers 16 residues. V trimming: 5 bases; J trimming: 9 bases; junction bases outside the gene matches: 13. The CDR3 bases are TGCGCCAGCAGCGCCGGGATAGCGGGAGCACCTAGGGAGCTGTTTTTT. Protein: CASSAGIAGAPRELFF.

This chain joins TRBV7-9 and TRBJ2-1, with TRBD1 matching 7 bases. Germline V gives CDR1 SEHNR, CDR2 FQNEAQ (reference sequence). V was pared by 5 bases and J by 2 bases, with 15 bases of the junction left unmatched. The CDR3 length is 18 residues. In DNA form, the CDR3 reads TGTGCCAGCAGCGACCGGGACAGCAAGTCGCGGACCTACAATGAGCAGTTCTTC. Its protein product is CASSDRDSKSRTYNEQFF.